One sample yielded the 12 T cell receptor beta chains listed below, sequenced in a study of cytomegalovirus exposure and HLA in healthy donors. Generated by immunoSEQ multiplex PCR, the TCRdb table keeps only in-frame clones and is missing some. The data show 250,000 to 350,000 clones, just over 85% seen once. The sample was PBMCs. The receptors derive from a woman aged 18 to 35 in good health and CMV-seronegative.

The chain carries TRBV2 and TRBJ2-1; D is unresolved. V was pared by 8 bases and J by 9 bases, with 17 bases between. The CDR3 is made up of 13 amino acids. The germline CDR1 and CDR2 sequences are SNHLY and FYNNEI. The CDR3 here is CASASDNASEQFF. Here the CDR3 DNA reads TGTGCCAGCGCTTCTGACAATGCGAGTGAGCAGTTCTTC.

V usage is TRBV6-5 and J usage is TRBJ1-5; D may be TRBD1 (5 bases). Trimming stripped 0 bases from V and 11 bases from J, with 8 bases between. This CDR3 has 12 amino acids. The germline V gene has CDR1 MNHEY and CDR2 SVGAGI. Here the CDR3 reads CASSYSGGAQHF. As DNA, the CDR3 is TGTGCCAGCAGTTACTCCGGGGGGGCCCAGCATTTT.

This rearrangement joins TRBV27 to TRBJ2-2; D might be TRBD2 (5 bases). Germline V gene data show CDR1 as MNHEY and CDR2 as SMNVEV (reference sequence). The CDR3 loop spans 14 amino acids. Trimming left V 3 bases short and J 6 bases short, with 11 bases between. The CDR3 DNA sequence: TGTGCCAGCAGTTTCTTCGAACTAGCCGGGGAGCTGTTTTTT. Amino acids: CASSFFELAGELFF.

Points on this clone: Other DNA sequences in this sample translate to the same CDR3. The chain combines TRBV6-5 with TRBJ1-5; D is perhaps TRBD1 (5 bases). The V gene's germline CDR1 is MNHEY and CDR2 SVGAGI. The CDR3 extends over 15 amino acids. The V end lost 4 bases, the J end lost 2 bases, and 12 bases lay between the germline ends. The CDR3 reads CASSSTGGGNQPQHF. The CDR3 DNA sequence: TGTGCCAGCAGTTCCACGGGGGGAGGCAATCAGCCCCAGCATTTT.

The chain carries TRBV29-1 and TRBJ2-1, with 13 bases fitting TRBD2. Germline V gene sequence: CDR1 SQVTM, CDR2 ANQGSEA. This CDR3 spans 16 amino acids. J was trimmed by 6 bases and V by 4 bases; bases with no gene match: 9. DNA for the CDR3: TGCAGCGTTGGCGGGGGGACTAGCGGGATCCTCAATGAGCAGTTCTTC. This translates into CSVGGGTSGILNEQFF.

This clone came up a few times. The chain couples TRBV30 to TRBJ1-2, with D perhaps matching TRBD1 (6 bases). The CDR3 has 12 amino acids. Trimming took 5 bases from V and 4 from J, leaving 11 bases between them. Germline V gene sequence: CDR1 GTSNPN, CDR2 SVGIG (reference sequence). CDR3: CAWVRGTYGYTF. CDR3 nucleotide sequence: TGTGCCTGGGTGAGGGGGACCTATGGCTACACCTTC.

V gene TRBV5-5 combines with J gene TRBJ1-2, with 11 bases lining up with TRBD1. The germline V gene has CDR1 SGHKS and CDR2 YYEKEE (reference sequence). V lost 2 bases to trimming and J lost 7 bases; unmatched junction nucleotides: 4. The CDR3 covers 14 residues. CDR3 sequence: CASSLGTGGAGYTF. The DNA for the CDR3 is TGTGCCAGCAGCTTAGGGACAGGGGGTGCTGGCTACACCTTC.

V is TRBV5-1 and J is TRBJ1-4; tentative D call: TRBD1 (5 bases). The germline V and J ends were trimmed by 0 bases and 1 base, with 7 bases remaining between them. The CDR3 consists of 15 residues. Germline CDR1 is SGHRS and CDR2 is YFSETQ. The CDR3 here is CASSLVGQTNEKLFF. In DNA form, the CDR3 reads TGCGCCAGCAGCTTGGTTGGACAAACTAATGAAAAACTGTTTTTT.

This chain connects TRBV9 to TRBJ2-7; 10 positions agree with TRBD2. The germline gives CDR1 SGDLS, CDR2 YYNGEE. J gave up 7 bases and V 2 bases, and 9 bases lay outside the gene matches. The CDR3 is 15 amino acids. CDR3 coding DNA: TGTGCCAGCAGCGTGGGGACTAGCGTGGCCCAGGAGCAGTACTTC. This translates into CASSVGTSVAQEQYF.

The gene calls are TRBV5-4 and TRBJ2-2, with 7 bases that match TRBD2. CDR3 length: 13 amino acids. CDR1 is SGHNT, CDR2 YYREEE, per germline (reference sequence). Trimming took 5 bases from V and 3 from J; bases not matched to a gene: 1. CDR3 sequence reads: CASRAGDTGELFF. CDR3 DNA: TGTGCCAGCAGGGCGGGGGACACCGGGGAGCTGTTTTTT.

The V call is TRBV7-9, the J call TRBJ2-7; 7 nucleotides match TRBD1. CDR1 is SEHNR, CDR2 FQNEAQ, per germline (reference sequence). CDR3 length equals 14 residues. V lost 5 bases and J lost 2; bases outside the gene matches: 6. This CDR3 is CASSPPQGAYEQYF. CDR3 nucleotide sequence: TGTGCCAGCAGCCCTCCCCAGGGGGCCTACGAGCAGTACTTC.

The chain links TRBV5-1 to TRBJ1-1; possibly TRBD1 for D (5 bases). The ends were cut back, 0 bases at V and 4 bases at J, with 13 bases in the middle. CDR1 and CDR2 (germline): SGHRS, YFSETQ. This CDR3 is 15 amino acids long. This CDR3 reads CASSLAGVEGTEAFF. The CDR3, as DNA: TGCGCCAGCAGCTTGGCGGGGGTTGAGGGCACTGAAGCTTTCTTT.